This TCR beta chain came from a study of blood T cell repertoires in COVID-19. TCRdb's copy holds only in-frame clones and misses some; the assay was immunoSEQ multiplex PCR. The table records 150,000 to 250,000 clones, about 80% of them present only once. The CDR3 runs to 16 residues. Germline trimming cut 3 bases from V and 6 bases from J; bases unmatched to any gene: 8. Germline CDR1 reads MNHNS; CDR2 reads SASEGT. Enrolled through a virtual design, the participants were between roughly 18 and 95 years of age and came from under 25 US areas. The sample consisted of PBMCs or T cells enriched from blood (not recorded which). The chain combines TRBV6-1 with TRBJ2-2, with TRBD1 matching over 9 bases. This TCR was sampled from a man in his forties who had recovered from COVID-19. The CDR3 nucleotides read TGTGCCAGCAGTGAGCTCGGACAGGGGAGGCCCGGGGAGCTGTTTTTT. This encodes CASSELGQGRPGELFF.